Listed below are T cell receptor beta chains from one sample, sequenced in a study of cytomegalovirus exposure and HLA in healthy donors. TCRdb keeps only in-frame clones here, not all; method: immunoSEQ multiplex PCR. Among more than 100,000 clones listed, roughly 70% were seen once. The sequenced sample consisted of PBMCs. Receptor source: a man aged 50-60 years in good health and CMV-seropositive. CDR3s include the opening cysteine and the closing phenylalanine or tryptophan. Fields, in order: J gene, V gene, CDR3 protein.

j_gene: TRBJ1-1; v_gene: TRBV14; CDR3aa: CASSQLTGVNTEAFF
j_gene: TRBJ2-6; v_gene: TRBV5-4; CDR3aa: CATYSMQGAVAGANVLTF
j_gene: TRBJ1-1; v_gene: TRBV5-1; CDR3aa: CASRDDRRAFF
j_gene: TRBJ2-2; v_gene: TRBV15; CDR3aa: CATSRNRQGPTGELFF
j_gene: TRBJ2-1; v_gene: TRBV19; CDR3aa: CASSKEGLAGGYNEQFF
j_gene: TRBJ2-7; v_gene: TRBV5-4; CDR3aa: CASSLGSDRRRYEQYF
j_gene: TRBJ2-3; v_gene: TRBV15; CDR3aa: CATSIRLAGETDTQYF
j_gene: TRBJ1-3; v_gene: TRBV7-2; CDR3aa: CASGLDRGPGNTIYF
j_gene: TRBJ2-5; v_gene: TRBV27; CDR3aa: CASSLSGHFQETQYF
j_gene: TRBJ1-3; v_gene: TRBV5-1; CDR3aa: CASAGDSGNTIYF
j_gene: TRBJ2-7; v_gene: TRBV5-5; CDR3aa: CASSSPGLEDFEQYF
j_gene: TRBJ2-7; v_gene: TRBV4-1; CDR3aa: CASSQDPSGGPREQYF
j_gene: TRBJ1-5; v_gene: TRBV12-5; CDR3aa: CASGLDYQPQHF
j_gene: TRBJ2-1; v_gene: TRBV6-1; CDR3aa: CASSDFLAGGRAEQFF
j_gene: TRBJ2-3; v_gene: TRBV7-2; CDR3aa: CASSLTPSTDTQYF
j_gene: TRBJ2-2; v_gene: TRBV5-1; CDR3aa: CASSFRTVTNTGELFF
j_gene: TRBJ1-2; v_gene: TRBV29-1; CDR3aa: CSVDQTGNGYTF
j_gene: TRBJ2-3; v_gene: TRBV7-9; CDR3aa: CASSLWRPGGTDTQYF
j_gene: TRBJ2-5; v_gene: TRBV9; CDR3aa: CASSVGNRLYQETQYF
j_gene: TRBJ2-7; v_gene: TRBV18; CDR3aa: CASSPPRGATYEQYF
j_gene: TRBJ1-1; v_gene: TRBV10-2; CDR3aa: CATIGQGMNTEAFF
j_gene: TRBJ2-7; v_gene: TRBV6-5; CDR3aa: CASSYDNRNEQYF
j_gene: TRBJ2-6; v_gene: TRBV4-2; CDR3aa: CASSQELAGGANVLTF
j_gene: TRBJ1-2; v_gene: TRBV19; CDR3aa: CASSIQGRGGYGYTF
j_gene: TRBJ2-1; v_gene: TRBV5-1; CDR3aa: CASSWTSGLNEQFF
j_gene: TRBJ2-1; v_gene: TRBV12-5; CDR3aa: CASGFSTASLNEQFF
j_gene: TRBJ2-7; v_gene: TRBV28; CDR3aa: CASTLLGSAEQYF
j_gene: TRBJ2-5; v_gene: TRBV5-1; CDR3aa: CASSPMYLPQETQYF
j_gene: TRBJ1-2; v_gene: TRBV5-4; CDR3aa: CASSSGTGYNYGYTF
j_gene: TRBJ2-7; v_gene: TRBV27; CDR3aa: CASIESLGGKQYF
j_gene: TRBJ1-6; v_gene: TRBV6-4; CDR3aa: CASSYKGGNSPLHF
j_gene: TRBJ2-3; v_gene: TRBV7-2; CDR3aa: CASSLLPAGGLGDTQYF
j_gene: TRBJ2-3; v_gene: TRBV27; CDR3aa: CASSSKLATDTQYF
j_gene: TRBJ2-7; v_gene: TRBV5-1; CDR3aa: CASSKTSGNYEQYF
j_gene: TRBJ1-2; v_gene: TRBV28; CDR3aa: CASIPGGNYGCTF
j_gene: TRBJ2-2; v_gene: TRBV5-1; CDR3aa: CASSLQLTEGTGELFF